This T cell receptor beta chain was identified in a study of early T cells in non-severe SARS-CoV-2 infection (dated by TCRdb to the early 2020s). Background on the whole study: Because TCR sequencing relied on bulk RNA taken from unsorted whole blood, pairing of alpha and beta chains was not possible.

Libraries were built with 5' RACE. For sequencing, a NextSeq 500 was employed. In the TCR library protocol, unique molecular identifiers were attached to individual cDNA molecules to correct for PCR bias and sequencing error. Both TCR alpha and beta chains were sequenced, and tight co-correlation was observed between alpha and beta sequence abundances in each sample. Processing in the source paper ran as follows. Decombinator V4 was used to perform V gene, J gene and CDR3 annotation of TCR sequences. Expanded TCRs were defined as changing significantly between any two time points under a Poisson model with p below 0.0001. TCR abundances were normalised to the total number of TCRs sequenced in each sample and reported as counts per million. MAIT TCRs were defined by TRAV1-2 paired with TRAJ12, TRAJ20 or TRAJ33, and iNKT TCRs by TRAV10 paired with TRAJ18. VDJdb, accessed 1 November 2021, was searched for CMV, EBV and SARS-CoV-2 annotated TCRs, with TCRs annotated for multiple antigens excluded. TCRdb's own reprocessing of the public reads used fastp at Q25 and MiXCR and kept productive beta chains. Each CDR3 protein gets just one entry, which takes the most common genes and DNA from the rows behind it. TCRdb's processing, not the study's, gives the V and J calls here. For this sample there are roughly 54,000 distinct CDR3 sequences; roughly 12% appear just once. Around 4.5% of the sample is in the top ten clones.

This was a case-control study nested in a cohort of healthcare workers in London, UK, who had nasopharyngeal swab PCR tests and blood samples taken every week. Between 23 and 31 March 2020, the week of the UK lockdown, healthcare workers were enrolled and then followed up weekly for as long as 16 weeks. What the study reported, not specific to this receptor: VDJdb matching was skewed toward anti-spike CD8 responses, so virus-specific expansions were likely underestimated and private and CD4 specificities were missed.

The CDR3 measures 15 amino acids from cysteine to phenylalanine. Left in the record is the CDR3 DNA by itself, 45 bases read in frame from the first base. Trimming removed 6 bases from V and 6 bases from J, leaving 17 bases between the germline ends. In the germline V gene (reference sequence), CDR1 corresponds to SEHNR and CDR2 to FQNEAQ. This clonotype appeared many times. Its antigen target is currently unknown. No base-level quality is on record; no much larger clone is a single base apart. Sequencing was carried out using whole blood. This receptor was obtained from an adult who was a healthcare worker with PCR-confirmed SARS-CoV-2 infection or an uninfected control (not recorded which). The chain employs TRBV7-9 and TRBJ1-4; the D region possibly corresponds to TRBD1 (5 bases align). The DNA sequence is TGTGCCAGCAGGGGGTTTCAGGGATCGGATGAAAAACTGTTTTTT. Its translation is CASRGFQGSDEKLFF.